The 8 T cell receptor beta chains below come from one sample, sequenced in a study of a mutant IDH1 vaccine in newly diagnosed glioma. These receptors have no identified antigens. The time point is: week 11, during vaccination. Mutant IDH1 20-mer peptide, at 300 ug, made up each vaccine dose, with topical imiquimod. Sequencing used immunoSEQ multiplex PCR; TCRdb keeps in-frame clones, though not all of them. The sample has about 130,000 clones, over 75% seen once. The source was PBMCs, collected from a glioma patient whose treatment included an IDH1 peptide vaccine. These receptors all stem from a man aged 35 to 55 with glioma.

In its sample, this clone was seen a few times. The rearrangement joins TRBV5-1 to TRBJ1-2; no reliable D call. CDR3 length equals 13 residues. Germline CDR1 SGHRS, CDR2 YFSETQ. Trimming stripped 0 bases from V and 8 bases from J, with 11 bases between. The CDR3 spells CASSLVVEGGYTF. The CDR3 DNA reads as TGCGCCAGCAGCTTGGTTGTTGAAGGGGGCTACACCTTC.

The chain carries TRBV5-8 and TRBJ2-5; TRBD1 is a possible D gene (5 bases). The CDR3 loop spans 15 amino acids. Germline V gives CDR1 SGHTS, CDR2 YDEGEE. The V end lost 2 bases, the J end lost 2 bases, and 13 bases lay between the germline ends. The CDR3 loop is CASSLGAVGQETQYF. The CDR3 DNA reads TGTGCCAGCAGCTTAGGGGCAGTGGGGCAAGAGACCCAGTACTTC.

V gene TRBV7-2 combines with J gene TRBJ2-3; D not resolved. Between the trimmed V and J ends, which lost 5 bases and 7 bases, there was a span of 19 bases. Germline loops: CDR1 SGHTA, CDR2 FQGNSA. The length of the CDR3 is 15 residues. The DNA for the CDR3 is TGTGCCAGCAGCCCCCTCGGGCCCGAGCCAAATACGCAGTATTTT. Protein product: CASSPLGPEPNTQYF.

The CDR3 DNA sequence: TGCGCCAGCAGTGAAGTTCGGGGGCCCACCGGGGAGCTGTTTTTT. Translating it yields CASSEVRGPTGELFF. The V gene is TRBV10-1, the J gene TRBJ2-2, with D perhaps matching TRBD1 or TRBD2 (6 bases each). Germline lookup yields CDR1 WNHNN and CDR2 SYGVQD (reference sequence). This CDR3 has 15 amino acids. Trimming took 3 bases from V and 4 from J, leaving 12 bases between them.

This clone came up once. V gene TRBV6-6 combines with J gene TRBJ2-3; D is uncertain. Germline CDR1 MNHNY, CDR2 SVGAGI (reference sequence). Trimming cost V 2 bases and J 2 bases, with 8 bases left between them. The CDR3 runs 14 residues. This CDR3 reads CASSYSQFTDTQYF. The CDR3 region has the DNA TGTGCCAGCAGTTACAGCCAGTTCACAGATACGCAGTATTTT.

The CDR3 region has the DNA TGTGCCTGGAGTGTCGGAACAAATTCACCCCTCCACTTT. Amino acid sequence: CAWSVGTNSPLHF. V is TRBV30 and J is TRBJ1-6; D is undetermined. The CDR3 spans 13 residues. CDR1 GTSNPN and CDR2 SVGIG come from the germline V gene (reference sequence). V lost 0 bases and J lost 7, with 7 bases in between.

The CDR3 DNA reads as TGTGCCAGCAGCTCCGGACTAGCGGGAACCTACGAGCAGTACTTC. It codes for CASSSGLAGTYEQYF. The V call is TRBV5-5, the J call TRBJ2-7; 12 positions match TRBD2. The germline V gene encodes CDR1 SGHKS and CDR2 YYEKEE (reference sequence). V was pared by 3 bases and J by 2 bases, with 3 bases of the junction left unmatched. The length of the CDR3 is 15 residues.

The V call is TRBV6-1, the J call TRBJ1-2, with TRBD1 as a possible D gene (6 bases). CDR1 and CDR2 from the germline V gene are MNHNS and SASEGT. The CDR3 sequence is 14 residues long. Trimming removed 8 bases at V and 0 bases at J, with 13 bases between. DNA of the CDR3: TGTGCCAGCGCAAGGGCAGGGGCTAACTATGGCTACACCTTC. It is translated as CASARAGANYGYTF.